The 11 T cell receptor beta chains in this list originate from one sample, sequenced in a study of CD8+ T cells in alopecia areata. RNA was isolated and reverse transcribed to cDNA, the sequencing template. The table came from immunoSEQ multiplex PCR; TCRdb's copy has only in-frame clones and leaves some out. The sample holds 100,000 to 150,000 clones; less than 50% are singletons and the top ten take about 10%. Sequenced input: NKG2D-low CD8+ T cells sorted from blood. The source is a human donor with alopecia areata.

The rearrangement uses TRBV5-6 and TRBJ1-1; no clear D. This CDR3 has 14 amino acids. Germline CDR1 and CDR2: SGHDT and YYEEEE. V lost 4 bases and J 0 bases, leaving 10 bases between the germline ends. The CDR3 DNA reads TGTGCCAGCAGCCCGTCGGGGATGAACACTGAAGCTTTCTTT. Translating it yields CASSPSGMNTEAFF.

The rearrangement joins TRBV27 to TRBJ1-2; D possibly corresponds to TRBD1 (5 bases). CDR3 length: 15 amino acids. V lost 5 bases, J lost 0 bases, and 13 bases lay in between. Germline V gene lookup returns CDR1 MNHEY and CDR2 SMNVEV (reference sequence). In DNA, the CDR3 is TGTGCCAGCAGTCTAGGGACGGATACTAACTATGGCTACACCTTC. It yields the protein CASSLGTDTNYGYTF.

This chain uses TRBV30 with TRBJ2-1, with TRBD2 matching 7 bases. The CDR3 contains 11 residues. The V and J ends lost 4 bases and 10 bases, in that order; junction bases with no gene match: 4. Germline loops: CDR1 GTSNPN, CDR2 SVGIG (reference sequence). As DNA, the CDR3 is TGTGCCTGGATTGAAGCGGGAGAGCAGTTCTTC. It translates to CAWIEAGEQFF.

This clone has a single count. Here the CDR3 reads CASSLGGRSTDTQYF. CDR3 in DNA: TGTGCCAGCAGCTTGGGTGGTAGGAGCACAGATACGCAGTATTTT. V and J are TRBV5-4 and TRBJ2-3; D call uncertain. The germline V gene encodes CDR1 SGHNT and CDR2 YYREEE (reference sequence). Trimming pared 0 bases from V and 0 bases from J, leaving 8 bases between. The CDR3 covers 15 residues.

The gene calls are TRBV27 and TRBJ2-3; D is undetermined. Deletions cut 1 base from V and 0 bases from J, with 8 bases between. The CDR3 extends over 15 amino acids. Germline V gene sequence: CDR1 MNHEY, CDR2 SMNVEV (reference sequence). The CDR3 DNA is TGTGCCAGCAGTTTATACCTCGGAAGCACAGATACGCAGTATTTT. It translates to CASSLYLGSTDTQYF.

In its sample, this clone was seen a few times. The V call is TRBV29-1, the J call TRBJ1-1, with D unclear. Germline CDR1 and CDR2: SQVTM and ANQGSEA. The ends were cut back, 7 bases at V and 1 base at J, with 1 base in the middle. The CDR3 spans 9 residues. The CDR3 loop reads CSGNTEAFF. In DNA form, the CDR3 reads TGCAGCGGGAACACTGAAGCTTTCTTT.

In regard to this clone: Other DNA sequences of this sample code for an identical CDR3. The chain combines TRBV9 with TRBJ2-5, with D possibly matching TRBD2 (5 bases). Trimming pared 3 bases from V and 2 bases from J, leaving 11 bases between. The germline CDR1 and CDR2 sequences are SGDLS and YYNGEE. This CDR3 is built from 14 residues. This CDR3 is CASSGSGVQETQYF. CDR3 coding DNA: TGTGCCAGCAGCGGGAGCGGAGTGCAAGAGACCCAGTACTTC. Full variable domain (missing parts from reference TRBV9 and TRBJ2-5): DSGVTQTPKHLITATGQRVTLRCSPRSGDLSVYWYQQSLDQGLQFLIQYYNGEERAKGNILERFSAQQFPDLHSELNLSSLELGDSALYFCASSGSGVQETQYFGPGTRLLVL.

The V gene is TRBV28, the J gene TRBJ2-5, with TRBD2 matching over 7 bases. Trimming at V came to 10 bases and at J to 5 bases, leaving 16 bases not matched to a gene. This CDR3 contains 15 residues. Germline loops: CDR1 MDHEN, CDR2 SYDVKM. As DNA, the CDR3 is TGTGCCACCAAAAGAGCGGGGAACGGGCCGGAGACCCAGTACTTC. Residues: CATKRAGNGPETQYF.

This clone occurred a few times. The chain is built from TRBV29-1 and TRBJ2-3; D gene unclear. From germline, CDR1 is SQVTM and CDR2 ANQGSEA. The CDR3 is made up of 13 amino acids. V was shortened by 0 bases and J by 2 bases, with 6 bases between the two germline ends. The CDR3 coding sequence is TGCAGCGTTGAAGAGGGATTCACAGATACGCAGTATTTT. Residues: CSVEEGFTDTQYF.

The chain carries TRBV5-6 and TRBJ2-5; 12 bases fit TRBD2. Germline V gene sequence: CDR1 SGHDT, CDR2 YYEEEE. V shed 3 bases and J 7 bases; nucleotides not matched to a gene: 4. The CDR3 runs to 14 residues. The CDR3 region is CASSSPSGGGTQYF. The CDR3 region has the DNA TGTGCCAGCAGCTCCCCTAGCGGGGGGGGGACCCAGTACTTC.

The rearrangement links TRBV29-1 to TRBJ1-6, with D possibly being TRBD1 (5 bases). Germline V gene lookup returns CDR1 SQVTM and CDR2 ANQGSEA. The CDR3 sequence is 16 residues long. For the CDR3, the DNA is TGCCACAACGGGACTAGGGGCGGCGGGTCTCGGTCACCCCTCCACTTT. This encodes CHNGTRGGGSRSPLHF. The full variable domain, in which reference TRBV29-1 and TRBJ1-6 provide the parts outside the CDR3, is SAVISQKPSRDICQRGTSLTIQCQVDSQVTMMFWYRQQPGQSLTLIATANQGSEATYESGFVIDKFPISRPNLTFSTLTVSNMSPEDSSIYLCHNGTRGGGSRSPLHFGNGTRLTVT.